These T cell receptor beta chains were read from a single sample in a study of somatic mutations in cytotoxic T cells in rheumatoid arthritis. Repertoires were generated with immunoSEQ multiplex PCR, while TCRdb's copy carries only in-frame clones and drops some. The data hold 20,000 or so clones, with around 70% observed a single time. Specimen: CD8+ T cells sorted from blood. Receptors were obtained from a man between 60 and 75 years old in good health. Each CDR3 is given with its conserved first and last residue. D genes are given only for firm matches. Some rows have no size entry. The others give once, few or many, or a class for an expanded clone.

v_gene	abundance	j_gene	d_gene	CDR3aa	CDR3nt
TRBV25-1	-	TRBJ1-2	-	CASSEWEGLYGYTF	TGTGCCAGCAGTGAATGGGAGGGTCTCTATGGCTACACCTTC
TRBV29-1	few	TRBJ1-2	-	CSVGGTANYGYTF	TGCAGCGTTGGCGGTACCGCTAACTATGGCTACACCTTC
TRBV27	-	TRBJ2-7	TRBD1	CASSTDRSNYEQYF	TGTGCCAGCAGTACGGACAGGTCTAACTACGAGCAGTACTTC
TRBV5-5	-	TRBJ2-7	TRBD1	CASIPNSPWTGVDEQYF	TGTGCCAGCATCCCCAACTCGCCGTGGACAGGGGTCGACGAGCAGTACTTC
TRBV11-3	-	TRBJ2-5	TRBD2	CASSLTLAGGRETQYF	TGTGCCAGCAGCTTAACCCTAGCGGGGGGCCGAGAGACCCAGTACTTC
TRBV7-2	-	TRBJ2-3	TRBD2	CASSLDWSAGEDTDTQYF	TGTGCCAGCAGCTTAGATTGGTCAGCGGGGGAGGACACAGATACGCAGTATTTT
TRBV7-9	few	TRBJ2-7	-	CASSSAGVPYEQYF	TGTGCCAGCAGCTCCGCCGGGGTACCCTACGAGCAGTACTTC
TRBV16	-	TRBJ2-7	TRBD2	CASSQGGANYEQYF	TGTGCCAGCAGCCAGGGAGGGGCAAACTACGAGCAGTACTTC
TRBV5-8	-	TRBJ2-1	TRBD1	CASSSTGLNEQFF	TGTGCCAGCAGCTCGACAGGGTTGAATGAGCAGTTCTTC
TRBV19	-	TRBJ2-7	-	CASSPRTTYEQYF	TGTGCCAGTAGTCCGAGGACTACCTACGAGCAGTACTTC
TRBV6-5	-	TRBJ2-1	TRBD2	CASSSSAGGPEQFF	TGTGCCAGCAGTTCCTCAGCGGGAGGACCTGAGCAGTTCTTC
TRBV4-2	few	TRBJ2-7	TRBD2	CASSQEALAGIYEQYF	TGTGCCAGCAGCCAAGAGGCACTAGCGGGGATCTACGAGCAGTACTTC
TRBV2	-	TRBJ1-6	TRBD1	CASRGDRGGSPLHF	TGTGCCAGCAGGGGGGACAGGGGAGGATCACCCCTCCACTTT
TRBV6-5	-	TRBJ2-7	TRBD2	CASSYQTSGYEQYF	TGTGCCAGCAGTTACCAGACTAGCGGCTACGAGCAGTACTTC
TRBV4-2	-	TRBJ1-6	-	CASSQDDSENNSPLHF	TGTGCCAGCAGCCAAGATGACAGTGAGAATAATTCACCCCTCCACTTT
TRBV10-3	-	TRBJ2-5	TRBD1	CAISVDRVEETQYF	TGTGCCATCAGTGTTGACAGGGTGGAAGAGACCCAGTACTTC
TRBV7-9	-	TRBJ2-2	TRBD1	CASSHRDRGSPGELFF	TGTGCCAGCAGCCACCGGGACAGGGGGTCCCCCGGGGAGCTGTTTTTT
TRBV5-5	-	TRBJ2-7	-	CASSSLPSSSYEQYF	TGTGCCAGCAGCTCCTTACCCTCTAGCTCCTACGAGCAGTACTTC
TRBV5-8	few	TRBJ2-5	-	CASSLEYGGMETQYF	TGTGCCAGCAGCTTGGAGTACGGCGGAATGGAGACCCAGTACTTC
TRBV9	-	TRBJ2-3	TRBD1	CASSGTGALTDTQYF	TGTGCCAGCAGCGGGACAGGAGCTCTAACAGATACGCAGTATTTT
TRBV19	-	TRBJ1-5	TRBD1	CASSIEGQEEQPQHF	TGTGCCAGTAGTATAGAGGGACAGGAGGAACAGCCCCAGCATTTT
TRBV9	few	TRBJ2-1	TRBD1	CASTTGTGHDEQFF	TGTGCCAGCACAACCGGGACAGGGCACGATGAGCAGTTCTTC